A single sample gave rise to the 14 T cell receptor beta chains below, sequenced in a study of beta chain features in type 1 diabetes. TCRB transcripts that were expressed got sequenced, as all of the isolated RNA had been reverse transcribed. Clones were sequenced by immunoSEQ multiplex PCR, and TCRdb holds only the in-frame ones, with some missing. The top ten hold roughly 0.016% of the sample, which has around 300,000 clones, 9.5% to 12% seen once. The sequencing input was naive CD4+ T cells from blood. Receptors originate from a woman aged 25 to 39 in good health.

The chain's CDR3 is CASSVAPVSGEKLFF. CDR3 nucleotide sequence: TGTGCCAGCAGCGTAGCACCGGTGTCAGGAGAAAAACTGTTTTTT. This chain connects TRBV9 to TRBJ1-4; D ambiguous. V was cut by 0 bases and J by 8 bases, with 14 bases left in between. CDR1 and CDR2 (germline): SGDLS, YYNGEE. This CDR3 has 15 amino acids. Full variable domain (rest looked up from reference TRBV9 and TRBJ1-4): DSGVTQTPKHLITATGQRVTLRCSPRSGDLSVYWYQQSLDQGLQFLIQYYNGEERAKGNILERFSAQQFPDLHSELNLSSLELGDSALYFCASSVAPVSGEKLFFGSGTQLSVL.

The rearrangement joins TRBV28 to TRBJ1-2, with D hard to call. There are 15 residues in the CDR3. The V gene's germline CDR1 is MDHEN and CDR2 SYDVKM. Trimming cost V 2 bases and J 4 bases, with 14 bases left between them. This chain's CDR3 is CASSLPPPGTYGYTF. Written as DNA, the CDR3 is TGTGCCAGCAGTTTACCCCCACCGGGAACCTATGGCTACACCTTC.

This clone has a handful of counts. The J gene is TRBJ2-7, the V gene TRBV7-9; 8 bases are shared with TRBD2. Per the germline V gene, CDR1 is SEHNR and CDR2 is FQNEAQ (reference sequence). J gave up 12 bases and V 5 bases, and 6 bases lay outside the gene matches. The CDR3 is 11 amino acids. The CDR3 protein is CASSRGGRSYF. CDR3 sequence (DNA): TGTGCCAGCAGCCGGGGGGGGAGATCGTACTTC.

This clone has just a few counts. The chain carries TRBV6-5 and TRBJ1-1; possibly TRBD1 for D (6 bases). The germline gives CDR1 MNHEY, CDR2 SVGAGI. The CDR3 length is 14 residues. Trimming took off 6 bases at V and 6 bases at J, with 17 bases between the two ends. CDR3 loop: CASRSTGRVPEAFF. As DNA, the CDR3 is TGTGCCAGCAGATCTACAGGGCGGGTCCCTGAAGCTTTCTTT.

The chain links TRBV5-4 to TRBJ2-5; TRBD2 agrees at 9 bases. The V segment lost 4 bases and the J segment 3 bases; nucleotides outside the gene matches: 13. Germline V gene sequence: CDR1 SGHNT, CDR2 YYREEE (reference sequence). The CDR3 is 17 residues long. The CDR3 protein is CASSQAPLAGGEETQYF. The DNA for the CDR3 is TGTGCCAGCAGCCAGGCCCCCCTGGCGGGAGGGGAAGAGACCCAGTACTTC.

In its sample, this clone was seen a few times. This chain links TRBV27 with TRBJ1-4; TRBD1 is a possible D gene (5 bases). V was pared by 3 bases and J by 10 bases, with 12 bases between. Germline V gives CDR1 MNHEY, CDR2 SMNVEV (reference sequence). This CDR3 has 13 residues. In nucleotides, the CDR3 is TGTGCCAGCAGTTTGGGGCAGGGCGGAAAACTGTTTTTT. As protein: CASSLGQGGKLFF.

V and J are TRBV2 and TRBJ2-1, with 8 bases aligning to TRBD2. Germline-derived CDR1 and CDR2 are SNHLY and FYNNEI. The CDR3 loop spans 15 amino acids. The V segment lost 4 bases and the J segment 3 bases; nucleotides outside the gene matches: 5. In DNA form, the CDR3 reads TGTGCCAGCAGTGGGCTAGCGGGTATCTACAATGAGCAGTTCTTC. This codes for CASSGLAGIYNEQFF.

CDR3: CAWKEWESSYEQYF. The CDR3 DNA sequence: TGTGCCTGGAAAGAGTGGGAGAGCTCCTACGAGCAGTACTTC. The chain is built from TRBV30 and TRBJ2-7; weak D call: TRBD2 (5 bases). Germline V gene sequence: CDR1 GTSNPN, CDR2 SVGIG (reference sequence). Deletions cut 4 bases from V and 0 bases from J, with 13 bases between. The CDR3 sequence is 14 residues long.

This clone came up a few times. The rearrangement uses TRBV7-3 and TRBJ2-1; 7 bases are a match to TRBD1. The V and J ends lost 5 bases and 5 bases, in that order; junction bases with no gene match: 6. CDR3 size: 14 residues. Germline CDR1 and CDR2: SGHTA and FQGTGA. This CDR3 reads CASSQQGPHNEQFF. The CDR3 nucleotides read TGTGCCAGCAGCCAACAGGGGCCACACAATGAGCAGTTCTTC.

The chain employs TRBV19 and TRBJ2-7, with 10 bases aligning to TRBD1. Trimming cost V 9 bases and J 4 bases; bases outside gene matches: 9. Germline CDR1 reads LNHDA; CDR2 reads SQIVND (reference sequence). The CDR3 length is 14 residues. The CDR3 nucleotides are TGTGCCAGCGCAACCGGGACAGGGGCGTACGAGCAGTACTTC. This gives the protein CASATGTGAYEQYF. Combining the CDR3 with reference TRBV19 and TRBJ2-7 gives the whole variable domain DGGITQSPKYLFRKEGQNVTLSCEQNLNHDAMYWYRQDPGQGLRLIYYSQIVNDFQKGDIAEGYSVSREKKESFPLTVTSAQKNPTAFYLCASATGTGAYEQYFGPGTRLTVT.

The gene calls are TRBV28 and TRBJ1-2; TRBD1 matches at 7 bases. Trimming took 4 bases from V and 7 from J; bases not matched to a gene: 12. This CDR3 region has 15 residues. Looked up from germline, CDR1 is MDHEN and CDR2 is SYDVKM. The CDR3 sequence is CASSSLGKGAGGYTF. The CDR3 coding sequence is TGTGCCAGCAGTTCCCTCGGGAAGGGGGCAGGTGGCTACACCTTC.

This clone was counted a few times. V usage is TRBV28 and J usage is TRBJ1-1; D unresolved. This CDR3 is 15 amino acids long. Trimming removed 6 bases from V and 7 bases from J, with 21 bases in between. Germline CDR1 is MDHEN and CDR2 is SYDVKM. CDR3 in DNA: TGTGCCAGCAGCCCAGCTCACGTACGAGGGAGTGAAGCTTTCTTT. Amino acids: CASSPAHVRGSEAFF.

To note about this clone: The sample carries other DNA sequences with the same CDR3. The chain combines TRBV6-5 with TRBJ1-1; D gene unclear. Trimming took 0 bases from V and 1 from J, leaving 6 bases between them. CDR1 MNHEY and CDR2 SVGAGI come from the germline V gene. This CDR3 has 14 amino acids. The CDR3 nucleotides read TGTGCCAGCAGTTACTCGTACAGGAACACTGAAGCTTTCTTT. Its protein product is CASSYSYRNTEAFF.

This clone has more than one count but fewer than ten. The chain uses TRBV30 and TRBJ2-7; 10 nucleotides line up with TRBD1. The length of the CDR3 is 13 residues. Trimming took 2 bases from V and 5 from J; bases not matched to a gene: 3. CDR1 and CDR2 from the germline V gene are GTSNPN and SVGIG (reference sequence). The CDR3 is CAWSRDRGNEQYF. CDR3 DNA sequence: TGTGCCTGGAGTCGGGACAGGGGAAACGAGCAGTACTTC.